The 24 T cell receptor beta chains listed next were all sequenced from one sample in a study of blood T cell repertoires in COVID-19. Clones were read by immunoSEQ multiplex PCR, and TCRdb kept only the in-frame ones, dropping some. This sample carries 200,000 to 300,000 clones, about 87% of them seen once, and the ten largest clones take around 3.5%. Sequencing was done on a sample of peripheral blood. The origin of the receptors is a woman between 40 and 50 years old with acute or convalescent COVID-19.

The genes are TRBV21-1 and TRBJ1-1. TRBV21-1 is designated a pseudogene. The CDR3 length is 13 residues. CDR3 region: CASSKGGCTEAFF. The CDR3, as DNA: TGTGCCAGCAGCAAAGGAGGGTGTACTGAAGCTTTCTTT.

The chain is built from TRBV9 and TRBJ1-1; 9 positions match TRBD1. This CDR3 has 16 residues. Germline CDR1 and CDR2: SGDLS and YYNGEE. The trim removed 0 bases at V and 5 bases at J, leaving 8 bases unmatched. This chain's CDR3 is CASSVAQWTGETEAFF. CDR3 in DNA: TGTGCCAGCAGCGTAGCTCAATGGACAGGGGAGACTGAAGCTTTCTTT.

V and J are TRBV5-4 and TRBJ1-1, with D possibly matching TRBD1 (6 bases). The CDR3 extends over 14 amino acids. V lost 2 bases, J lost 5 bases, and 13 bases lay in between. The germline gives CDR1 SGHNT, CDR2 YYREEE (reference sequence). The CDR3 loop is CASSLGRGSTEAFF. CDR3 coding DNA: TGTGCCAGCAGCTTAGGCAGGGGAAGTACTGAAGCTTTCTTT.

J is TRBJ2-7 and V is TRBV2, with 8 nucleotides matching TRBD1. Germline V gene data show CDR1 as SNHLY and CDR2 as FYNNEI. The CDR3 has 13 residues. After removal of 6 bases from V and 3 bases from J, the junction contained 4 bases not matched to a gene. This CDR3 is CASRARGHYEQYV. Written as DNA, the CDR3 is TGTGCCAGCAGGGCCAGGGGGCACTACGAGCAGTACGTC.

This sequence joins TRBV28 and TRBJ2-3; D remains unclear. The CDR3 loop spans 12 amino acids. Between the trimmed V and J ends, which lost 5 bases and 8 bases, there was a span of 11 bases. Germline-derived CDR1 and CDR2 are MDHEN and SYDVKM. The CDR3, as DNA: TGTGCCAGCAGTCCATCAGTGGCTACGCAGTATTTT. Translation: CASSPSVATQYF.

The V gene is TRBV25-1, the J gene TRBJ1-4; 7 bases fit TRBD1. The CDR3 is 17 amino acids. Trimming cost V 4 bases and J 8 bases; bases outside gene matches: 16. CDR1 is MGHDK and CDR2 is SYGVNS in the germline V gene. The CDR3 protein is CASSGPTLGQQGEKLFF. The CDR3, as DNA: TGTGCCAGCAGTGGGCCGACTCTGGGACAGCAGGGGGAAAAACTGTTTTTT. Full variable domain (remainder filled in from reference TRBV25-1 and TRBJ1-4): EADIYQTPRYLVIGTGKKITLECSQTMGHDKMYWYQQDPGMELHLIHYSYGVNSTEKGDLSSESTVSRIRTEHFPLTLESARPSHTSQYLCASSGPTLGQQGEKLFFGSGTQLSVL.

The chain couples TRBV5-4 to TRBJ1-2; 8 bases map to TRBD1. Losses at the gene ends were 2 bases for V and 1 base for J; bases not matched to a gene: 4. Germline V lookup: CDR1 SGHNT, CDR2 YYREEE (reference sequence). CDR3 length: 15 amino acids. In DNA form, the CDR3 reads TGTGCCAGCAGCTTAGGACAGGGATTTAACTATGGCTACACCTTC. Its translation: CASSLGQGFNYGYTF.

The J gene is TRBJ1-2, the V gene TRBV14; D remains unclear. CDR1 and CDR2 from the germline V gene are SGHDN and FVKESK. CDR3 size: 17 residues. Trimming removed 5 bases from V and 3 bases from J, with 22 bases in between. CDR3 residues: CASSDDFRTGADYGYTF. CDR3 sequence (DNA): TGTGCCAGCAGCGATGACTTTCGGACGGGAGCGGACTATGGCTACACCTTC. Filled out from reference TRBV14 and TRBJ1-2, the complete variable domain reads EAGVTQFPSHSVIEKGQTVTLRCDPISGHDNLYWYRRVMGKEIKFLLHFVKESKQDESGMPNNRFLAERTGGTYSTLKVQPAELEDSGVYFCASSDDFRTGADYGYTFGSGTRLTVV.

The chain couples TRBV6-5 to TRBJ2-1; D is possibly TRBD2 (6 bases). This CDR3 is 15 amino acids long. Germline V gives CDR1 MNHEY, CDR2 SVGAGI. Trimming pared 0 bases from V and 9 bases from J, leaving 15 bases between. The CDR3 DNA follows: TGTGCCAGCAGTTACTCGATTGGGCCGGGGGTTGAGCAGTTCTTC. It is translated as CASSYSIGPGVEQFF.

The chain couples TRBV4-1 to TRBJ2-1; no clear D. The length of the CDR3 is 16 residues. Trimming took 0 bases from V and 1 from J, leaving 10 bases between them. Germline V gene data show CDR1 as MGHRA and CDR2 as YSYEKL. Written as DNA, the CDR3 is TGCGCCAGCAGCCAAGAGGCGGTAAGTTCCTACAATGAGCAGTTCTTC. As protein: CASSQEAVSSYNEQFF.

The DNA of the CDR3 is TGTGCCAGCAGCTTAATAGCGGAGGAGACCCAGTACTTC. Translated: CASSLIAEETQYF. The chain is built from TRBV7-3 and TRBJ2-5; possible D gene TRBD2, 6 bases. Germline V gene lookup returns CDR1 SGHTA and CDR2 FQGTGA. V lost 1 base and J lost 5, with 8 bases in between. CDR3 length equals 13 residues.

The rearrangement joins TRBV16 to TRBJ1-2; a weak D match, TRBD1 (6 bases). Trimming shortened V by 2 bases and J by 4 bases, and 11 bases separated the two germline ends. Germline V gene sequence: CDR1 KGHSY, CDR2 FQNENV. The CDR3 has 14 amino acids. The chain's CDR3 is CASSQNRAAYGYTF. DNA for the CDR3: TGTGCCAGCAGCCAAAACAGGGCGGCCTATGGCTACACCTTC.

V gene TRBV9 combines with J gene TRBJ2-1; D not resolved. The germline V gene has CDR1 SGDLS and CDR2 YYNGEE. The germline V and J ends were trimmed by 1 base and 3 bases, with 11 bases remaining between them. This CDR3 region has 15 residues. The CDR3 DNA reads as TGTGCCAGCAGCGTACGCGGAGCGATCTACAATGAGCAGTTCTTC. Amino acid sequence: CASSVRGAIYNEQFF.

This sequence joins TRBV15 and TRBJ2-5; 8 positions agree with TRBD1. Germline loops: CDR1 LNHNV, CDR2 YYDKDF (reference sequence). After removal of 0 bases from V and 7 bases from J, the junction contained 4 bases not matched to a gene. This CDR3 has 14 amino acids. CDR3 sequence (DNA): TGTGCCACCAGCAGAGATGGGACAGGTGGGACCCAGTACTTC. Its protein product is CATSRDGTGGTQYF.

V is TRBV5-8 and J is TRBJ1-1, with TRBD1 matching 9 bases. This CDR3 has 17 amino acids. The V segment lost 5 bases and the J segment 0 bases; nucleotides outside the gene matches: 11. Germline values: CDR1 SGHTS, CDR2 YDEGEE. The CDR3 DNA sequence: TGTGCCAGCAGTTCCGGACAGGGGTGGGGCATGAACACTGAAGCTTTCTTT. Its protein product is CASSSGQGWGMNTEAFF. Variable domain in full (rest from reference TRBV5-8 and TRBJ1-1): EAGVTQSPTHLIKTRGQQATLRCSPISGHTSVYWYQQALGLGLQFLLWYDEGEERNRGNFPPRFSGRQFPNYSSELNVNALELEDSALYLCASSSGQGWGMNTEAFFGQGTRLTVV.

This chain joins TRBV3-1 (or the pseudogene TRBV3-2) and TRBJ1-6, with 7 bases fitting TRBD1. The V gene end was trimmed by 4 bases and the J gene end by 9 bases; junction bases not matched to a gene: 12. Per germline, CDR1 LGHDT and CDR2 YNNKEL (reference sequence). The CDR3 runs 16 residues. The CDR3 region has the DNA TGTGCCAGCAGCCGCGAACCGACAGGGTTTGGTTCACCCCTCCACTTT. The encoded protein is CASSREPTGFGSPLHF.

This chain links TRBV3-1 (or the pseudogene TRBV3-2) with TRBJ1-2, with D possibly being TRBD1 (5 bases). The CDR3 loop spans 16 amino acids. Germline loops: CDR1 LGHDT, CDR2 YNNKEL (reference sequence). V gave up 3 bases and J gave up 3 bases, with 17 bases separating them. The CDR3 loop is CASSQGGKGSDYGYTF. For the CDR3, the DNA is TGTGCCAGCAGCCAGGGGGGGAAGGGGTCGGACTATGGCTACACCTTC.

The genes are TRBV2 and TRBJ1-1, with D hard to call. CDR3 size: 13 residues. Trimming shortened V by 0 bases and J by 5 bases, and 7 bases separated the two germline ends. CDR1 and CDR2 (germline): SNHLY, FYNNEI. The CDR3 loop reads CASSEAGRTEAFF. CDR3 nucleotides: TGTGCCAGCAGTGAAGCTGGGAGGACTGAAGCTTTCTTT.

This chain joins TRBV19 and TRBJ2-2, with 7 bases fitting TRBD2. CDR3 size: 15 residues. Trimming removed 8 bases from V and 2 bases from J; junction bases left unmatched: 8. Germline values: CDR1 LNHDA, CDR2 SQIVND (reference sequence). CDR3 nucleotide sequence: TGTGCCAGTGGATATCTAGCGGCTAACACCGGGGAGCTGTTTTTT. Residues: CASGYLAANTGELFF.

In regard to this clone: Other DNA sequences in this sample translate to the same CDR3. V gene TRBV14 combines with J gene TRBJ1-6; D gene unclear. The V end was cut by 1 base, the J end by 7 bases, with 5 bases between. Per the germline V gene, CDR1 is SGHDN and CDR2 is FVKESK. This CDR3 spans 13 amino acids. CDR3 sequence (DNA): TGTGCCAGCAGCCAAGGAGGGAATTCACCCCTCCACTTT. It codes for CASSQGGNSPLHF.

CDR3 residues: CASRIGTRADTQYF. The CDR3 nucleotides are TGTGCCAGTAGAATTGGGACTAGGGCAGATACGCAGTATTTT. J is TRBJ2-3 and V is TRBV19, with TRBD2 matching over 8 bases. With 6 bases clipped from V and 4 bases from J, the junction kept 6 bases outside the gene matches. CDR1 and CDR2 from the germline V gene are LNHDA and SQIVND (reference sequence). CDR3 size: 14 residues.

The chain couples TRBV9 to TRBJ1-5; 7 bases are shared with TRBD1. This CDR3 has 15 amino acids. With V trimmed by 0 bases and J by 6 bases, 6 bases remained unmatched. Germline assignment: CDR1 SGDLS and CDR2 YYNGEE. The CDR3 is CASSVDSGGPQPQHF. Written as DNA, the CDR3 is TGTGCCAGCAGCGTAGATTCAGGGGGTCCTCAGCCCCAGCATTTT. Full variable domain (outside the CDR3, taken from reference TRBV9 and TRBJ1-5): DSGVTQTPKHLITATGQRVTLRCSPRSGDLSVYWYQQSLDQGLQFLIQYYNGEERAKGNILERFSAQQFPDLHSELNLSSLELGDSALYFCASSVDSGGPQPQHFGDGTRLSIL.

This sequence joins TRBV5-8 and TRBJ1-1, with D maybe TRBD1 (6 bases). The CDR3 loop spans 11 amino acids. V was shortened by 1 base and J by 10 bases, with 8 bases between the two germline ends. The germline V gene encodes CDR1 SGHTS and CDR2 YDEGEE. The CDR3 loop is CASSLTGPAFF. CDR3 DNA sequence: TGTGCCAGCAGCTTGACAGGGCCAGCTTTCTTT.

The chain couples TRBV18 to TRBJ2-1; 8 bases agree with TRBD1. Germline CDR1 is KGHSH and CDR2 is LQKENI. The CDR3 length is 12 residues. V shed 3 bases and J 15 bases; nucleotides not matched to a gene: 7. The CDR3 bases are TGTGCCAGCTCACCTGGACAGGGCCCGGCGTTCTTC. It encodes CASSPGQGPAFF.